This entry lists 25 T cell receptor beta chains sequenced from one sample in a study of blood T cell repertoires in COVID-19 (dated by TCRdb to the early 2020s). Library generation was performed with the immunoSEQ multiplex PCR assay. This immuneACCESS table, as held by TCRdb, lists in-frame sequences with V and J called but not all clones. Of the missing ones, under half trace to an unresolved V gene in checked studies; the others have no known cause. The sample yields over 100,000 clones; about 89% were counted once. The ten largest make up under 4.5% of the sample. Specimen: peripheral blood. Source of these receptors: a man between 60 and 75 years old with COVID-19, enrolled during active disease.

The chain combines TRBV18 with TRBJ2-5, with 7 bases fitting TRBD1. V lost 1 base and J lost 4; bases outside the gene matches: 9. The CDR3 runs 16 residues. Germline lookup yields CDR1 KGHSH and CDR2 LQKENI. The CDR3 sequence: CASSPRVTGNGETQYF. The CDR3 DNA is TGTGCCAGCTCACCACGGGTGACAGGGAACGGAGAGACCCAGTACTTC.

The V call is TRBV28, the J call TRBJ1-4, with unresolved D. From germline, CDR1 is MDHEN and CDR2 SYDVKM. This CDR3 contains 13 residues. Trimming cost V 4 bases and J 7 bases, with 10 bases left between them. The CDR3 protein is CASSSPRSEKLFF. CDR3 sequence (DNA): TGTGCCAGCAGTTCCCCCCGGTCTGAAAAACTGTTTTTT.

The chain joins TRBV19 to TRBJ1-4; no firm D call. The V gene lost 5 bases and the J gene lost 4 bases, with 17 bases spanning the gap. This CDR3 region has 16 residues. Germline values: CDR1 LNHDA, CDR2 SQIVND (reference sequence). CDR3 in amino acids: CASSDLSRDVNEKLFF. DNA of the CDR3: TGTGCCAGTAGTGACCTATCCCGGGATGTTAATGAAAAACTGTTTTTT.

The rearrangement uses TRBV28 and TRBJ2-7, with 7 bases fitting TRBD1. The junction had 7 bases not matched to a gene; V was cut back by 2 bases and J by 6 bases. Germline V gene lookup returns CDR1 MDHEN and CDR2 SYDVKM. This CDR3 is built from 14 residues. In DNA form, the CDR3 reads TGTGCCAGCAGTTTACTCGACAGGGCATCCGAGCAGTACTTC. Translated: CASSLLDRASEQYF. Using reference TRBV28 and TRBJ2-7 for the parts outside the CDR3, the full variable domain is DVKVTQSSRYLVKRTGEKVFLECVQDMDHENMFWYRQDPGLGLRLIYFSYDVKMKEKGDIPEGYSVSREKKERFSLILESASTNQTSMYLCASSLLDRASEQYFGPGTRLTVT.

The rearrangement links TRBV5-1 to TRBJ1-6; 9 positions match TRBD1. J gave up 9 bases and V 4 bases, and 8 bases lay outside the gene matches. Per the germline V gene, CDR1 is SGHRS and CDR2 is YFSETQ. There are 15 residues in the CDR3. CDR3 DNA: TGCGCCAGCAGCCTCACAGGGGGCGGCGGTTCACCCCTCCACTTT. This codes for CASSLTGGGGSPLHF.

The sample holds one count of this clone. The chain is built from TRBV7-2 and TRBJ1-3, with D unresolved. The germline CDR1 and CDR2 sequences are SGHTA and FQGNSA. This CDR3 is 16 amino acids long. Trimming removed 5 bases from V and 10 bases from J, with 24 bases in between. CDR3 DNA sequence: TGTGCCAGCAGCGAACCCCCGGGCTACGGGAGCCTGACCATATATTTT. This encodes CASSEPPGYGSLTIYF.

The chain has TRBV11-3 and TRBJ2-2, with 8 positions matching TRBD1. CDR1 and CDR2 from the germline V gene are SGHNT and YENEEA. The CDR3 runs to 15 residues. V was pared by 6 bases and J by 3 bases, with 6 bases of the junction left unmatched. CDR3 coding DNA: TGTGCCAGCAGTCGGACAGGGTTGGACACCGGGGAGCTGTTTTTT. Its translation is CASSRTGLDTGELFF.

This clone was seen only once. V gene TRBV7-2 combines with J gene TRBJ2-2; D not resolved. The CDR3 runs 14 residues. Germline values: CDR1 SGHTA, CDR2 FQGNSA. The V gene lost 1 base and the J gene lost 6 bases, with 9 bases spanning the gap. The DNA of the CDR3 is TGTGCCAGCAGCTTAGGTTATCGGTCCGGGGAGCTGTTTTTT. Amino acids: CASSLGYRSGELFF.

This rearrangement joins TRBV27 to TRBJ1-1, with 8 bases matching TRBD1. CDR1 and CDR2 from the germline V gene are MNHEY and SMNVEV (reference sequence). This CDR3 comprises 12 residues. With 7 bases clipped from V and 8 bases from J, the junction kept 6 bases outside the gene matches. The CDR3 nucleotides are TGTGCCAGCACTGACAGGGGAGGGGAAGCTTTCTTT. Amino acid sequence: CASTDRGGEAFF.

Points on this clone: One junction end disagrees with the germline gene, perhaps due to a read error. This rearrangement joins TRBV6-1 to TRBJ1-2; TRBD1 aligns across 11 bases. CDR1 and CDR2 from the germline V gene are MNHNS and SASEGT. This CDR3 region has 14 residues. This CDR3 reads CASSEGTGGYGYTF. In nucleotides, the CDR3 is TGTGCCAGCAGCGAAGGGACAGGGGGCTATGGCTACACCTTC.

CDR3 residues: CSASEVSGVDEQFF. The CDR3 DNA sequence: TGCAGTGCTAGTGAGGTTAGCGGGGTAGATGAGCAGTTCTTC. V usage is TRBV20-1 and J usage is TRBJ2-1, with TRBD2 matching 8 bases. The CDR3 loop spans 14 amino acids. V lost 3 bases to trimming and J lost 8 bases; unmatched junction nucleotides: 9. Germline V lookup: CDR1 DFQATT, CDR2 SNEGSKA (reference sequence).

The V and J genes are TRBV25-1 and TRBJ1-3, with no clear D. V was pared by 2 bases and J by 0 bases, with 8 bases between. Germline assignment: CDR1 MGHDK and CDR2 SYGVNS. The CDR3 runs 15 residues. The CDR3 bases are TGTGCCAGCAGTGAAGGAACAGTCTCTGGAAACACCATATATTTT. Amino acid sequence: CASSEGTVSGNTIYF.

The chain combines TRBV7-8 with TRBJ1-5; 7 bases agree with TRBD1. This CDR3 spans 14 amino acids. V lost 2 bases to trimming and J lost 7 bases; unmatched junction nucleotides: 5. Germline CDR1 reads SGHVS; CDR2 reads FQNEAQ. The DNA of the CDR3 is TGTGCCAGCAGCTTACGGGACAGAAGACAGCCCCAGCATTTT. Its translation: CASSLRDRRQPQHF.

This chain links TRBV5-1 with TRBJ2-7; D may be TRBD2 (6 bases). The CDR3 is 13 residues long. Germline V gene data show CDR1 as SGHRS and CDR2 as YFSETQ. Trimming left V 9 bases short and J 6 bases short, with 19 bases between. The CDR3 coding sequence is TGCGCCACCTCTCCGGAACCGCGGGGCGAGCAGTACTTC. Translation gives CATSPEPRGEQYF.

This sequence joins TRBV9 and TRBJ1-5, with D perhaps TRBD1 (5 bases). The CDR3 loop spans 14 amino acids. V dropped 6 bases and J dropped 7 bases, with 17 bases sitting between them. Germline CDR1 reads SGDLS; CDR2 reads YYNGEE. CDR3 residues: CASNLEGLGQPQHF. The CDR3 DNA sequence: TGTGCCAGCAATTTGGAGGGACTAGGCCAGCCCCAGCATTTT.

CDR3 in DNA: TGTGCCAGCAGCGATACTCGAGACAGGGCGAACACCGGGGAGCTGTTTTTT. Amino acids: CASSDTRDRANTGELFF. The chain links TRBV9 to TRBJ2-2; 7 positions match TRBD1. This CDR3 spans 17 amino acids. Trimming removed 3 bases from V and 0 bases from J; junction bases left unmatched: 8. Germline loops: CDR1 SGDLS, CDR2 YYNGEE.

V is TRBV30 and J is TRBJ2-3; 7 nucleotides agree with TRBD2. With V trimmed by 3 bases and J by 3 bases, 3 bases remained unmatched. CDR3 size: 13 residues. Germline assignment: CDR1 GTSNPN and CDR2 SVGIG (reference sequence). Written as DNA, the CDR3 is TGTGCCTGGAGCGGGGGGATTACAGATACGCAGTATTTT. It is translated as CAWSGGITDTQYF. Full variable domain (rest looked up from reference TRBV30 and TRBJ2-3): SQTIHQWPATLVQPVGSPLSLECTVEGTSNPNLYWYRQAAGRGLQLLFYSVGIGQISSEVPQNLSASRPQDRQFILSSKKLLLSDSGFYLCAWSGGITDTQYFGPGTRLTVL.

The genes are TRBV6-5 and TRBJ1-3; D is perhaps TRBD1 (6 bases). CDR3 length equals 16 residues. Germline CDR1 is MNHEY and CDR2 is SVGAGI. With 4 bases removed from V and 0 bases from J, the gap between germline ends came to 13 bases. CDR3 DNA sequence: TGTGCCAGCAGTTTCTGGGGGCAAACCTCTGGAAACACCATATATTTT. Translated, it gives CASSFWGQTSGNTIYF.

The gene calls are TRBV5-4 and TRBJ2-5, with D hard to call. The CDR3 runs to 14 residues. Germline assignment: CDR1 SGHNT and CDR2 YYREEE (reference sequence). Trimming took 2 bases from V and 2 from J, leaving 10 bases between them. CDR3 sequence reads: CASSFTSRQETQYF. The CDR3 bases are TGTGCCAGCAGCTTCACAAGCAGGCAAGAGACCCAGTACTTC.

CDR3 loop: CASSHLDRADYGYTF. CDR3 DNA sequence: TGCGCCAGCAGCCACCTGGACAGGGCGGACTATGGCTACACCTTC. The V and J genes are TRBV4-3 and TRBJ1-2; TRBD1 aligns across 8 bases. The CDR3 covers 15 residues. Germline-derived CDR1 and CDR2 are LGHNA and YSLEER. The trim removed 3 bases at V and 3 bases at J, leaving 6 bases unmatched.

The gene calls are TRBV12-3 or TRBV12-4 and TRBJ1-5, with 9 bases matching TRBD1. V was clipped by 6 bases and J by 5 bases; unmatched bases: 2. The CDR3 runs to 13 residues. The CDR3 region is CASSWDRDQPQHF. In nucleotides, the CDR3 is TGTGCCAGCAGCTGGGACAGGGATCAGCCCCAGCATTTT.

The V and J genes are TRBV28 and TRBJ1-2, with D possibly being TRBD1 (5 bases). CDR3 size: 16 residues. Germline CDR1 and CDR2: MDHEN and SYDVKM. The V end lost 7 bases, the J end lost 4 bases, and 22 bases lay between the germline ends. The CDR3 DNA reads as TGTGCCAGCACTCCCCCCGGGCCCTCGGGACTCTATGGCTACACCTTC. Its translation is CASTPPGPSGLYGYTF.

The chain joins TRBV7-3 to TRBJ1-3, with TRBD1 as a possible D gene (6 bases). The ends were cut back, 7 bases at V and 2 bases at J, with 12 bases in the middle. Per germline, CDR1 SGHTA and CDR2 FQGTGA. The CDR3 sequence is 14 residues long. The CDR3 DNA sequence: TGTGCCAGCAAGTTGGACAGTGCTGGAAACACCATATATTTT. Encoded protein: CASKLDSAGNTIYF.

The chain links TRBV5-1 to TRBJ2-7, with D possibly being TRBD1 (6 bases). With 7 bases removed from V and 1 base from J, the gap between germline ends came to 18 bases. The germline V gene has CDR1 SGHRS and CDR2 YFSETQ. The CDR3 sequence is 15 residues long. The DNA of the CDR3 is TGCGCCAGCGCTAACCCACAGGGTTATTCCTACGAGCAGTACTTC. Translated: CASANPQGYSYEQYF.

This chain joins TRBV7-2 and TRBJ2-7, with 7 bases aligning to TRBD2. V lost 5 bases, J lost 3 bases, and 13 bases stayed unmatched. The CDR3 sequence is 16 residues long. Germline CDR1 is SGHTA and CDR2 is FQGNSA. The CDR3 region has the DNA TGTGCCAGCAGCCCCTATATCAGCGGGGACCACTACGAGCAGTACTTC. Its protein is CASSPYISGDHYEQYF.